In its sample, the clone carrying this T cell receptor (beta chain) was seen many times. What it binds is not known. The source of the sample is a study of regulatory T cells in long-lasting Graves disease. Deletions cut 6 bases from V and 1 base from J, with 13 bases between. Germline-derived CDR1 and CDR2 are SQVTM and ANQGSEA. The CDR3 sequence is 13 residues long. Points from the study as a whole: Persistent cases of Graves' showed reduced TCR diversity relative to newly diagnosed patients.

Time point given: newly diagnosed GD, antithyroid drugs for less than 3 months. Extracted PBMC RNA gave rise to the TCR library. Both iRepertoire HTBI primers and Arm-PCR of CDR3 regions were used to build the TCR beta libraries. TCRdb fed the multiplex PCR reads into MiXCR, producing one record per CDR3 protein. In the table there are around 250,000 distinct CDR3 sequences, about 18% of which are singletons. The genes are TRBV29-1 and TRBJ2-7, with a possible D match to TRBD2 (6 bases). The TCR comes from a female donor with Graves disease. The material was peripheral blood mononuclear cells (PBMCs), obtained at new diagnosis, from a patient treated with antithyroid drugs. CDR3 nucleotide sequence: TGCAGCGTCGGGGGAAGGGGTTCCTACGAGCAGTACTTC. It specifies CSVGGRGSYEQYF.